One and the same sample provided the 9 T cell receptor beta chains below, sequenced in a study of post-analysis software for immune sequencing data. TCR beta libraries were prepared from cDNA with unique molecular identifiers. TCRdb reprocessed the PCR reads via MiXCR and lists one record per CDR3 protein. The table has 380,000 or so distinct CDR3 sequences, around 33% seen once. Broader study findings: Patients showed TRBV5-6, TRBV5-1 and TRBV20-1 among a few TRBV segments more frequent than in controls.

Antigen specificity for these receptors is unknown. The sequencing sample was made of blood. The receptors were sampled from a girl under 18 with multiple sclerosis.

The V call is TRBV6-5, the J call TRBJ1-1, with a tentative D call TRBD1 (6 bases). There are 14 residues in the CDR3. Trimming took 8 bases from V and 3 from J, leaving 16 bases between them. Germline assignment: CDR1 MNHEY and CDR2 SVGAGI. CDR3 protein: CASANRAWDTEAFF. The CDR3 nucleotides are TGTGCCAGCGCAAACAGGGCCTGGGACACTGAAGCTTTCTTT.

The CDR3, as DNA: TGTGCCAGCAGCTTAGCGGAGGGGGGCCCCTACGAGCAGTACTTC. Encoded protein: CASSLAEGGPYEQYF. This chain uses TRBV7-2 with TRBJ2-7; D possibly matches TRBD1 or TRBD2 (6 bases each). There are 15 residues in the CDR3. Between the trimmed V and J ends, which lost 0 bases and 2 bases, there was a span of 11 bases. From germline, CDR1 is SGHTA and CDR2 FQGNSA.

This sequence joins TRBV5-6 and TRBJ1-2, with D possibly TRBD1 on 6 matching bases. Germline V gene lookup returns CDR1 SGHDT and CDR2 YYEEEE. This CDR3 is 15 amino acids long. Deletions cut 2 bases from V and 8 bases from J, with 19 bases between. The CDR3: CASSFPGRGTLGYTF. CDR3 nucleotides: TGTGCCAGCAGCTTCCCGGGCAGGGGAACACTGGGCTACACCTTC.

The chain has TRBV11-2 and TRBJ1-1, with D uncertain. Germline values: CDR1 SGHAT, CDR2 FQNNGV. V was pared by 5 bases and J by 4 bases, with 17 bases between. This CDR3 has 15 residues. CDR3 nucleotides: TGTGCCAGCAGCCCCCGACGGACCTTTGGCACTGAAGCTTTCTTT. Protein product: CASSPRRTFGTEAFF.

This clonotype was seen a few times. The chain carries TRBV7-9 and TRBJ2-5, with TRBD2 as a possible D gene (6 bases). CDR1 is SEHNR and CDR2 is FQNEAQ in the germline V gene (reference sequence). The CDR3 contains 15 residues. Trimming took 0 bases from V and 3 from J, leaving 11 bases between them. CDR3 sequence (DNA): TGTGCCAGCAGCTTAGCGGGGGGAGTGGAAGAGACCCAGTACTTC. Translation gives CASSLAGGVEETQYF.

Comments on this clonotype: One end of the junction fails to match germline, which may point to a read error. The chain links TRBV27 to TRBJ1-1, with D possibly matching TRBD1 (5 bases). CDR3 size: 14 residues. Germline assignment: CDR1 MNHEY and CDR2 SMNVEV (reference sequence). The CDR3 DNA is TGTGCCAGCAGGGGGGGACGGGCGAACACTGCAGCTTTCTTT. Protein sequence: CASRGGRANTAAFF.

The chain uses TRBV7-9 and TRBJ1-5; D not resolved. V gave up 4 bases and J gave up 5 bases, with 6 bases separating them. The germline V gene has CDR1 SEHNR and CDR2 FQNEAQ (reference sequence). CDR3 size: 12 residues. This CDR3 is CASSSMDQPQHF. The CDR3 nucleotides are TGTGCCAGCAGCTCGATGGATCAGCCCCAGCATTTT.

This clonotype was found a few times. The chain uses TRBV12-3 or TRBV12-4 and TRBJ1-1; D remains unclear. The V gene lost 3 bases and the J gene lost 3 bases, with 8 bases spanning the gap. The CDR3 is 13 residues long. CDR3 nucleotides: TGTGCCAGCAGTTTTCTCGGGGACACTGAAGCTTTCTTT. This sequence encodes CASSFLGDTEAFF.

This clonotype was observed a handful of times. The chain carries TRBV24-1 and TRBJ1-2, with TRBD1 matching over 7 bases. This CDR3 is built from 14 residues. The J segment lost 5 bases and the V segment lost 7 bases, leaving 9 bases of the junction unmatched. The V gene's germline CDR1 is KGHDR and CDR2 SFDVKD. CDR3 nucleotide sequence: TGTGCCACCAGCCCTCGACAGGGATCATATGGCTACACCTTC. Its protein product is CATSPRQGSYGYTF.